What follows describes a single T cell receptor beta chain. V was pared by 4 bases and J by 0 bases, with 10 bases between. This CDR3 region has 15 residues. Germline values: CDR1 SGHRS, CDR2 YFSETQ. These data originate in a study of control samples from healthy donors and cancer patients. The assay was immunoSEQ multiplex PCR, and TCRdb's table has in-frame clones only and misses some. There are 150,000 to 180,000 clones in the sample; more than 85% occur only once, and approximately 2.5% lies in the top ten. This sequence joins TRBV5-1 and TRBJ2-2; no clear D. This receptor was obtained from a man aged 50-59 years in good health. Sequenced sample: blood. The CDR3 DNA sequence: TGCGCCAGCAGCCTCCATAACGCGAACACCGGGGAGCTGTTTTTT. This gives the protein CASSLHNANTGELFF.